This T cell receptor (beta chain) was obtained from a study of PD-1 blockade in mismatch repair-deficient tumors. Repertoires were generated with immunoSEQ multiplex PCR, while TCRdb's copy carries only in-frame clones and drops some. Counted here are roughly 70,000 clones, around 73% occurring once; the ten biggest clones make up approximately 5%. Per germline, CDR1 SGHTS and CDR2 YDEGEE. The CDR3 spans 12 residues. Trimming took off 4 bases at V and 6 bases at J, with 9 bases between the two ends. The sequencing used peripheral blood, collected 2 weeks after starting pembrolizumab. The rearrangement uses TRBV5-8 and TRBJ2-3; D unresolved. This receptor was identified in an adult with mismatch repair-deficient cancer. CDR3 in DNA: TGTGCCAGCAGCCGGGTGTGGGATACGCAGTATTTT. This gives the protein CASSRVWDTQYF.